Below, one T cell receptor (beta chain) is given with its context. TCRdb's table, derived via immunoSEQ multiplex PCR, lists solely in-frame clones and lacks some. This repertoire shows 380,000 or so clones, roughly four fifths found once; its top ten account for about 1.2%. The data derive from a study of blood T cell repertoires in COVID-19. Unmatched junction bases numbered 4, after V lost 4 bases and J lost 1 base. CDR1 and CDR2 from the germline V gene are MNHNY and SVGAGI (reference sequence). This CDR3 has 14 residues. The sample comprised peripheral blood. This chain uses TRBV6-6 with TRBJ2-7, with 7 bases aligning to TRBD2. The TCR sequence derives from a human donor with acute or convalescent COVID-19. The donor label of this sample is uncertain. The CDR3 loop reads CASSFSSGSYEQYF. The CDR3 nucleotides read TGTGCCAGCAGTTTCTCTAGCGGTTCCTACGAGCAGTACTTC.